These 2 T cell receptor beta chains were all obtained from the same sample, sequenced in a study of cytomegalovirus exposure and HLA in healthy donors. The PCR employed 60 Vbeta primers together with 13 Jbeta primers. Assay used: immunoSEQ multiplex PCR; TCRdb lists only in-frame clones, some missing. The repertoire holds fewer than 100,000 clones, under 75% seen once, with around 1.3% in the top ten. The source material was PBMCs. The receptor set was obtained from a female donor in good health and CMV-seronegative.

The chain has TRBV4-2 and TRBJ2-7; D perhaps matches TRBD1 (5 bases). Germline CDR1 reads LGHNA; CDR2 reads YNFKEQ. The CDR3 is 17 amino acids. The ends were cut back, 2 bases at V and 5 bases at J, with 22 bases in the middle. This chain's CDR3 is CASSQIHLGVGANEQYF. Written as DNA, the CDR3 is TGTGCCAGCAGCCAAATCCATCTAGGAGTTGGGGCCAACGAGCAGTACTTC.

The sample holds a few counts of this clone. The J gene is TRBJ1-5, the V gene TRBV19; D unresolved. This CDR3 comprises 13 residues. Trimming shortened V by 6 bases and J by 8 bases, and 14 bases separated the two germline ends. Germline lookup yields CDR1 LNHDA and CDR2 SQIVND (reference sequence). For the CDR3, the DNA is TGTGCCAGTAGGCCCGCCCCACGGGAGCCCCAGCATTTT. Encoded protein: CASRPAPREPQHF.